A single sample is the source of the 10 T cell receptor beta chains below, sequenced in a study of somatic mutations in cytotoxic T cells in rheumatoid arthritis (dated by TCRdb to 2016 to 2017). Library preparation employed the immunoSEQ multiplex PCR assay. Here the immuneACCESS table is served through TCRdb, limited to in-frame sequences with V and J called. Missing clones are a known gap in these copies; in checked studies unresolved V genes cover under half, and the rest lacks a known reason. For this sample there are tens of thousands of clones; around 87% appear just once. 9.4% of the sample is in the top ten clones. The material sequenced was CD8+ T cells sorted from blood. The receptors derive from an adult with rheumatoid arthritis.

This chain uses TRBV7-2 with TRBJ2-3, with TRBD2 matching over 9 bases. V lost 4 bases to trimming and J lost 4 bases; unmatched junction nucleotides: 9. CDR1 and CDR2 (germline): SGHTA, FQGNSA. CDR3 size: 16 residues. The CDR3 region has the DNA TGTGCCAGCAGCTCCGGTGTTAGCGGGGGTGCAGATACGCAGTATTTT. It translates to CASSSGVSGGADTQYF.

This chain uses TRBV7-2 with TRBJ1-1; TRBD1 matches 8 bases. This CDR3 is 14 amino acids long. V trimming: 4 bases; J trimming: 5 bases; junction bases outside the gene matches: 6. Germline V gene sequence: CDR1 SGHTA, CDR2 FQGNSA. This CDR3 reads CASSYQGAGTEAFF. The CDR3 DNA reads TGTGCCAGCAGCTATCAGGGGGCTGGGACTGAAGCTTTCTTT.

The chain carries TRBV28 and TRBJ2-3, with 11 bases identical to TRBD2. V shed 6 bases, J shed 2 bases, and the junction held 4 bases outside the gene matches. The CDR3 is made up of 15 amino acids. Germline V gives CDR1 MDHEN, CDR2 SYDVKM. CDR3 loop: CASSISGGVTDTQYF. CDR3 nucleotides: TGTGCCAGCAGCATTAGCGGGGGGGTCACAGATACGCAGTATTTT.

This clone occurred a few times. The chain has TRBV10-2 and TRBJ2-2; D perhaps matches TRBD2 (6 bases). The V and J ends lost 4 bases and 1 base respectively, with 16 bases between them. There are 17 residues in the CDR3. Germline V CDR1 and CDR2: WSHSY, SAAADI. DNA for the CDR3: TGCGCCAGCAGTGTGGGGTTGGGGGGACGGAACACCGGGGAGCTGTTTTTT. Protein: CASSVGLGGRNTGELFF.

The rearrangement uses TRBV29-1 and TRBJ2-3, with 7 bases lining up with TRBD2. Germline CDR1 and CDR2: SQVTM and ANQGSEA. V lost 3 bases, J lost 4 bases, and 10 bases stayed unmatched. The CDR3 is 15 residues long. The CDR3 reads CSVEGGNPQADTQYF. In DNA, the CDR3 is TGCAGCGTTGAGGGGGGGAACCCCCAGGCAGATACGCAGTATTTT.

This chain joins TRBV7-9 and TRBJ1-5; a weak D match, TRBD1 (5 bases). The length of the CDR3 is 16 residues. Trimming pared 3 bases from V and 5 bases from J, leaving 17 bases between. In germline, CDR1 is SEHNR, CDR2 FQNEAQ (reference sequence). CDR3 nucleotides: TGTGCCAGCAGCTTTACCCACCGGGACGGCGATCAGCCCCAGCATTTT. Protein: CASSFTHRDGDQPQHF.

The chain is built from TRBV30 and TRBJ2-7; D not resolved. V was shortened by 4 bases and J by 2 bases, with 12 bases between the two germline ends. Germline lookup yields CDR1 GTSNPN and CDR2 SVGIG (reference sequence). The CDR3 totals 13 residues. CDR3 sequence: CAWTQENTYEQYF. For the CDR3, the DNA is TGTGCCTGGACCCAGGAGAATACCTACGAGCAGTACTTC.

In regard to this clone: One end of the junction fails to match germline, which may point to a read error. The CDR3 sequence: CASSSDSGSTETQYF. The CDR3 region has the DNA TGTGCTAGCAGCTCCGACTCCGGGTCCACGGAGACCCAGTACTTC. The J gene is TRBJ2-5, the V gene TRBV7-7, with D unclear. Germline CDR1 SSHAT, CDR2 FNYEAQ (reference sequence). The CDR3 totals 15 residues.

The CDR3 region has the DNA TGTGCCAGCAGCTTAGAGCCCCGTAGGGGGTGGGGAGGCACAGATACGCAGTATTTT. The encoded protein is CASSLEPRRGWGGTDTQYF. The chain recombines TRBV11-2 with TRBJ2-3, with D maybe TRBD1 (6 bases). This CDR3 is built from 19 residues. V lost 0 bases and J 1 base, leaving 20 bases between the germline ends. CDR1 and CDR2 from the germline V gene are SGHAT and FQNNGV.

The genes are TRBV6-5 and TRBJ1-1; D is possibly TRBD1 (6 bases). This CDR3 contains 15 residues. From germline, CDR1 is MNHEY and CDR2 SVGAGI. V was cut by 1 base and J by 6 bases, with 15 bases left in between. The CDR3 nucleotides read TGTGCCAGCAGTTACTTCACAGGGACGGGAGCTGAAGCTTTCTTT. Its protein is CASSYFTGTGAEAFF.